This T cell receptor (beta chain) was profiled in a study of blood T cell repertoires in COVID-19. Overall study context: In each case, the material was cDNA or gDNA derived from T cells, B-cell-depleted T cells, or PBMCs.

Using immunoSEQ multiplex PCR, the repertoire was profiled, and TCRdb retains in-frame clones only, with some absent. The sample has 140,000 to 150,000 clones; roughly 80% are singletons. CDR3 size: 16 residues. V gave up 0 bases and J gave up 1 base, with 12 bases separating them. Germline V CDR1 and CDR2: SGDLS, YYNGEE. This clone was seen a few times. Ages ranged from about 18 to 89 years, with residence in 24 US areas. Participants were placed into cohorts based on the clinical history they reported. Two negative PCRs, clearance, or symptom resolution were required of recovered Cohort 3 donors. The receptor was derived from a woman between 50 and 59 years old who had recovered from COVID-19. This rearrangement joins TRBV9 to TRBJ2-3; a weak D match, TRBD1 (6 bases). What was sequenced was PBMCs or T cells enriched from blood (not recorded which). CDR3 residues: CASSVGMDRRTDTQYF. CDR3 sequence (DNA): TGTGCCAGCAGCGTAGGTATGGACAGACGCACAGATACGCAGTATTTT. The entire variable domain, with the rest obtained from reference TRBV9 and TRBJ2-3, is as follows: DSGVTQTPKHLITATGQRVTLRCSPRSGDLSVYWYQQSLDQGLQFLIQYYNGEERAKGNILERFSAQQFPDLHSELNLSSLELGDSALYFCASSVGMDRRTDTQYFGPGTRLTVL.